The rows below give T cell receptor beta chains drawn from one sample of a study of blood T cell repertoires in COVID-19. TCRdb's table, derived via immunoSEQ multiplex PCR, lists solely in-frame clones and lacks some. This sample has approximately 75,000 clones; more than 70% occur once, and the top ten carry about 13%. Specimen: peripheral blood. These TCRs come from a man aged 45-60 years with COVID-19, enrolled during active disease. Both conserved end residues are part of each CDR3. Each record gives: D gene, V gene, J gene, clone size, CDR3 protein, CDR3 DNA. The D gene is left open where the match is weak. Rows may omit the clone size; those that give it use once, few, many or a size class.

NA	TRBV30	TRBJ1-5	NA	CAWNLGGQPQHF	TGTGCCTGGAACCTAGGGGGTCAGCCCCAGCATTTT
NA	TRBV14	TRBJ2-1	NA	CASSRERLYNEQFF	TGTGCCAGCAGCCGAGAGAGGCTTTACAATGAGCAGTTCTTC
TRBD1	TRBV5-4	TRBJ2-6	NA	CASSRSGTGFPSGANVLTF	TGTGCCAGCAGTCGATCCGGGACAGGTTTTCCCTCTGGGGCCAACGTCCTGACTTTC
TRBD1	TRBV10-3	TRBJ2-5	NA	CAISGQGAKETQYF	TGTGCCATCAGTGGACAGGGAGCCAAAGAGACCCAGTACTTC
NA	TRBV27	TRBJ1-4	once	CASSRRGWEKLFF	TGTGCCAGCAGCCGCAGGGGATGGGAAAAACTGTTTTTT
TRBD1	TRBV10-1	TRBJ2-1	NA	CASIRDSIYNEQFF	TGCGCCAGCATTAGGGACAGTATTTACAATGAGCAGTTCTTC
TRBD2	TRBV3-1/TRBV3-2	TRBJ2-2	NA	CASSLSKATSANTGELFF	TGTGCCAGCAGCCTATCAAAAGCAACTAGCGCGAACACCGGGGAGCTGTTTTTT
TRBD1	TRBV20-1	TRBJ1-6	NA	CSAREGQGACF	TGCAGTGCTAGAGAGGGACAGGGGGCATGCTTT
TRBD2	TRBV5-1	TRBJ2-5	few	CASSQAGVGETQYF	TGCGCCAGCAGCCAAGCGGGAGTGGGGGAGACCCAGTACTTC
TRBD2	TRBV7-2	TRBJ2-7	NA	CASSTQGGTYEQYF	TGTGCCAGCAGCACTCAGGGAGGGACCTACGAGCAGTACTTC
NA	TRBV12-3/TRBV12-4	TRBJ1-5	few	CASSFSGNQPQHF	TGTGCCAGCAGTTTCTCAGGTAATCAGCCCCAGCATTTT
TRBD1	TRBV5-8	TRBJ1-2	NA	CASSPRRGGERGYTF	TGTGCCAGCAGCCCCCGGCGAGGGGGCGAGCGGGGCTACACCTTC
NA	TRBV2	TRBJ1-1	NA	CASIRGLLSTEAFF	TGTGCCAGCATCCGAGGGCTGTTAAGCACTGAAGCTTTCTTT
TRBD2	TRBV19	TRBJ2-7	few	CASSISPSGSPYEQYF	TGTGCCAGTAGTATATCGCCTAGCGGGAGTCCCTACGAGCAGTACTTC
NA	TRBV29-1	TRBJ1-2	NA	CSVAVEGSNYGYTF	TGCAGCGTTGCGGTGGAGGGATCTAACTATGGCTACACCTTC
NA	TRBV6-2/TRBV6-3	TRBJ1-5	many	CASSYPDRDQPQHF	TGTGCCAGCAGTTACCCCGACAGAGATCAGCCCCAGCATTTT
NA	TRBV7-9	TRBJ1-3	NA	CASSPLVAETSGNTIYF	TGTGCCAGCAGCCCCTTGGTGGCAGAAACCTCTGGAAACACCATATATTTT
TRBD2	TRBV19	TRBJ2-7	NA	CASSIILAETYEQYF	TGTGCCAGTAGTATAATCCTAGCGGAGACCTACGAGCAGTACTTC
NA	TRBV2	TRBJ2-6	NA	CASSQQGAGANVLTF	TGTGCCAGCAGCCAACAGGGTGCTGGGGCCAACGTCCTGACTTTC
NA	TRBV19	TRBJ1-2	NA	CASSPGGGAYGYTF	TGTGCCAGTAGTCCCGGGGGGGGCGCATATGGCTACACCTTC
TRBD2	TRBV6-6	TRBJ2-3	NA	CASTLTPSGGRDTQYF	TGTGCCAGCACCCTAACGCCCAGCGGGGGGCGGGATACGCAGTATTTT
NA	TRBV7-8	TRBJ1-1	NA	CASSLVAEIRGSTEAFF	TGTGCCAGCAGCTTAGTGGCGGAGATTAGGGGGAGCACTGAAGCTTTCTTT
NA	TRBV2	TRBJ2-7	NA	CASRPQTGSYEQYF	TGTGCCAGCAGACCACAGACAGGCTCCTACGAGCAGTACTTC
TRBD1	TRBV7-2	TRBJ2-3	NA	CASSLGQGVIDTQYF	TGTGCCAGCAGCTTAGGACAGGGGGTGATAGATACGCAGTATTTT
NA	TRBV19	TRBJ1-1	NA	CASKGVGDTFTEAFF	TGTGCCAGTAAGGGGGTTGGGGACACATTTACGGAAGCTTTCTTT
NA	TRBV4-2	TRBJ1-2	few	CASSQDKGDYGYTF	TGTGCCAGCAGCCAAGATAAGGGGGACTATGGCTACACCTTC
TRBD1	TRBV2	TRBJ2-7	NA	CAGGQGKGYEQYF	TGTGCCGGAGGACAGGGTAAGGGCTACGAGCAGTACTTC
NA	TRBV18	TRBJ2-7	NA	CASSPGADEQYF	TGTGCCAGCTCACCGGGGGCAGACGAGCAGTACTTC
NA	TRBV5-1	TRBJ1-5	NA	CASSPSGQVGQPQHF	TGCGCCAGCAGCCCTTCAGGGCAGGTGGGTCAGCCCCAGCATTTT
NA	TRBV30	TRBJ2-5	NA	CAWSVQILETQYF	TGTGCCTGGAGTGTACAAATCCTCGAGACCCAGTACTTC
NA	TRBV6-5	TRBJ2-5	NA	CALGVHWETQYF	TGTGCATTAGGGGTCCACTGGGAGACCCAGTACTTC
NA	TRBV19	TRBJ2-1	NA	CASPHQITGFLRDEQFF	TGTGCCAGTCCTCATCAGATCACAGGGTTTTTGAGGGATGAGCAGTTCTTC
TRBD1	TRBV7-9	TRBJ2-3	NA	CASSPRGPDTQYF	TGTGCCAGCAGCCCCAGGGGGCCAGATACGCAGTATTTT
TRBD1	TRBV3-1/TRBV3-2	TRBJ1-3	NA	CASSRDRGSGNTIYF	TGTGCCAGCAGCCGGGACAGGGGCTCTGGAAACACCATATATTTT
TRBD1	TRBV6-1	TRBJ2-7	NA	CASSDRDGTVSREQYF	TGTGCCAGCAGTGACCGAGACGGGACAGTATCTAGAGAGCAGTACTTC
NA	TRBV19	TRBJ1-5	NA	CASTPTGSQPQHF	TGTGCCAGTACCCCGACTGGCTCTCAGCCCCAGCATTTT
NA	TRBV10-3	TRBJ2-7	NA	CAISVDRSSYEQYF	TGTGCCATCAGTGTTGACAGGAGCTCCTACGAGCAGTACTTC
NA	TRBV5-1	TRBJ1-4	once	CASRPTTGYQDEKLFF	TGCGCCAGCAGACCTACTACAGGGTACCAGGATGAAAAACTGTTTTTT
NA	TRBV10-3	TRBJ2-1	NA	CAISLQDNEQFF	TGTGCCATCAGTCTACAGGACAATGAGCAGTTCTTC
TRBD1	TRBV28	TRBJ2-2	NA	CASGIQGVWTGELFF	TGTGCCAGCGGGATTCAGGGGGTTTGGACCGGGGAGCTGTTTTTT
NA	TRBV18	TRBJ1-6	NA	CASSPPFSGTPYSPLHF	TGTGCCAGCTCACCACCGTTTTCAGGGACACCTTATTCACCCCTCCACTTT
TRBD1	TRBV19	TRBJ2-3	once	CASQGQGNADTQYF	TGTGCCAGTCAGGGACAGGGTAATGCAGATACGCAGTATTTT
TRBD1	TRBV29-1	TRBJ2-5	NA	CSVEGQGGETQYF	TGCAGCGTTGAGGGACAGGGGGGAGAGACCCAGTACTTC
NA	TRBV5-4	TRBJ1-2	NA	CASSSREGSGGYTF	TGTGCCAGCAGCTCTAGGGAGGGGAGCGGTGGCTACACCTTC
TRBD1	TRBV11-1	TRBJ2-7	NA	CASSLNRDRTYEQYF	TGTGCCAGCAGCTTAAATCGGGACAGAACCTACGAGCAGTACTTC
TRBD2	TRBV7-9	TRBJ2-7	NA	CASSHPGRGGSWDYEQYF	TGTGCCAGCAGCCACCCCGGGAGGGGCGGCTCTTGGGACTACGAGCAGTACTTC
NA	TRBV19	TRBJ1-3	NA	CASSIGRTTHSGNTIYF	TGTGCCAGTAGTATTGGACGGACTACCCACTCTGGAAACACCATATATTTT
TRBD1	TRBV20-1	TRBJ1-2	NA	CSKGQDYGYTF	TGCAGCAAGGGACAGGACTATGGCTACACCTTC
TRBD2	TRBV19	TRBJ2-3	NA	CASSIKVGGDTQYF	TGTGCCAGTAGTATAAAAGTGGGAGGGGATACGCAGTATTTT
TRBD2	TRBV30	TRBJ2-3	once	CAWSPASGRGDTQYF	TGTGCCTGGAGTCCGGCTAGCGGGAGAGGAGATACGCAGTATTTT
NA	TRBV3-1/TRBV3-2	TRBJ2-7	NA	CASSQDAGFGYEQYF	TGTGCCAGCAGCCAAGATGCGGGATTCGGTTACGAGCAGTACTTC
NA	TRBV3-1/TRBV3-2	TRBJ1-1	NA	CASSQSLEGSLLAFF	TGTGCCAGCAGCCAATCTTTGGAGGGATCCCTTTTGGCTTTCTTT
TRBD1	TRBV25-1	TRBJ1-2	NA	CASSSPGTAGYTF	TGTGCCAGCAGCTCGCCGGGGACAGCTGGCTACACCTTC
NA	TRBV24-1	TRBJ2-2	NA	CATSDIWDFPSGGELFF	TGTGCCACCAGTGATATTTGGGACTTCCCCTCAGGCGGGGAGCTGTTTTTT
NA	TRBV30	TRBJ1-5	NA	CAWSPGENQPQHF	TGTGCCTGGAGCCCAGGGGAGAATCAGCCCCAGCATTTT
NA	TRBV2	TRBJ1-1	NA	CASEEGREIDEAFF	TGTGCCAGCGAGGAGGGAAGGGAGATAGATGAAGCTTTCTTT
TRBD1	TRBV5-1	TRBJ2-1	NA	CASSQAGGYNEQFF	TGCGCCAGCAGTCAGGCAGGGGGCTACAATGAGCAGTTCTTC
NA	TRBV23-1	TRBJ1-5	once	CASTPGHGNQPQHF	TGCGCCAGCACTCCGGGACATGGCAATCAGCCCCAGCATTTT
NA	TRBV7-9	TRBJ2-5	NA	CASSTRQGQETQYF	TGTGCCAGCAGCACGAGGCAGGGGCAAGAGACCCAGTACTTC